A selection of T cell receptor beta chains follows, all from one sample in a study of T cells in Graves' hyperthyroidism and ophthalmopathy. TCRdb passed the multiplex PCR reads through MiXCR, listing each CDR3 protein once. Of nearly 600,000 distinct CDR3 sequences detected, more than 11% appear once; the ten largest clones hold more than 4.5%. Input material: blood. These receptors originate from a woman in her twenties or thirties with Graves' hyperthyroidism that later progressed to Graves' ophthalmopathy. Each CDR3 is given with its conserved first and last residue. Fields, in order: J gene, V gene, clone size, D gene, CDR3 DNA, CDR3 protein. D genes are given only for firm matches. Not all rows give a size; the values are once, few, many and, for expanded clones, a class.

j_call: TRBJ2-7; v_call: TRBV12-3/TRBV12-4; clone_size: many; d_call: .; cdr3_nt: TGTGCCAGCAGTCCAACCGGGCGGAACTACGAGCAGTACTTC; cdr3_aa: CASSPTGRNYEQYF
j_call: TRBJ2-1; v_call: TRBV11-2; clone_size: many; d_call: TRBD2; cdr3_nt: TGTGCCAGCAGGAGACTAGCGGCCTACAATGAGCAGTTCTTC; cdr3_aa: CASRRLAAYNEQFF
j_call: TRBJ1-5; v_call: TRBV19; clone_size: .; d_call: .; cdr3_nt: TGTGCCAGTAGTAGAGGGGGGGCGCCCAGGACCCAGCATTTT; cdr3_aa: CASSRGGAPRTQHF
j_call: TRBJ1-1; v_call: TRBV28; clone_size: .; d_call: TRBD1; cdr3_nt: TGTGCCAGCAGTTTATCGGGACAGGGGAGGGGGACTGAAGCTTTCTTT; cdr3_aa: CASSLSGQGRGTEAFF
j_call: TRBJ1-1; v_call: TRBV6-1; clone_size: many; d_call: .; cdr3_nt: TGTGCCAGCAGAAATCGGGGCGTCGGCACTGAAGCTTTCTTT; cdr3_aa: CASRNRGVGTEAFF
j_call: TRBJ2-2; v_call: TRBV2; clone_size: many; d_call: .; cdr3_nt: TGTGCCAGCAGTGAATGGGGTGCCGAGAACACCGGGGAGCTGTTTTTT; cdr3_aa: CASSEWGAENTGELFF
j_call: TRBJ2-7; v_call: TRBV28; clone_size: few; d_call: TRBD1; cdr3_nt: TGTGCCAGCAGCGTTTCTAGACAGGGATACTACGAGCAGTACTTC; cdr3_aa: CASSVSRQGYYEQYF
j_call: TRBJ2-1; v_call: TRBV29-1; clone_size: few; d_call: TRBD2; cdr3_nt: TGCAGCGGGGAGGGCGATGAGCAGTTCTTC; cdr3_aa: CSGEGDEQFF
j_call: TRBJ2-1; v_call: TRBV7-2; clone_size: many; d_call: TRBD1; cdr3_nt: TGTGCCAGCACCCTCCGACAGGGGGCCTACAATGAGCAGTTCTTC; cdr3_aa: CASTLRQGAYNEQFF
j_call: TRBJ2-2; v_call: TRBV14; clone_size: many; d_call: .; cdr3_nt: TGTGCCAGCAGCCAAGAACCCCCGAACACCGGGGAGCTGTTTTTT; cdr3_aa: CASSQEPPNTGELFF
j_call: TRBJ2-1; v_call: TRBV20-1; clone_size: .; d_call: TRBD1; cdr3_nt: TGCAGTGCTCCACATCTGGGACAGGGATGGAATGAGCAGTTCTTC; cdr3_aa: CSAPHLGQGWNEQFF
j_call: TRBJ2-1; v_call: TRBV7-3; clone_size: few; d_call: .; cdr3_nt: TGTGCCAGCAGCTTATTGGACGCAAATGAGCAGTTCTTC; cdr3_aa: CASSLLDANEQFF
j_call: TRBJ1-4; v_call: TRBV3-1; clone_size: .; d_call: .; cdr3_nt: TGTGCCAGCAGCCAAACTTTTTCGGACGAAAAACTGTTTTTT; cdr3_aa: CASSQTFSDEKLFF
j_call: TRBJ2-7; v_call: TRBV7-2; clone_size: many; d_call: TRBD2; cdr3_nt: TGTGCCAGCAGCTTAGTGGGGGGGGGTGGTTACGAGCAGTACTTC; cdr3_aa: CASSLVGGGGYEQYF
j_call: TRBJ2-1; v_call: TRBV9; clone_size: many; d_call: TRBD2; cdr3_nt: TGTGCCAGCAGCGCCGAAGCGGGAGGGAACGGAAATGAGCAGTTCTTC; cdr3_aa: CASSAEAGGNGNEQFF
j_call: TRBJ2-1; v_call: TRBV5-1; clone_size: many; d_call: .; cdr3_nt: TGCGCCAGCAGCGCCGGACAACCAGGTTTCGATGAGCAGTTCTTC; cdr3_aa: CASSAGQPGFDEQFF
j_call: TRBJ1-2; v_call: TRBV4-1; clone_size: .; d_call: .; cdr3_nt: TGCGCCAGCAGCCAACCCCTTCGGGAAAGGGTATATGGCTACACCTTC; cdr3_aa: CASSQPLRERVYGYTF
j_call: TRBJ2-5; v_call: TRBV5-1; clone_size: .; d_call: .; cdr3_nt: TGCGCCAGCAGCCTCCGGGACGGAGAAGAGACCCAGTACTTC; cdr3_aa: CASSLRDGEETQYF
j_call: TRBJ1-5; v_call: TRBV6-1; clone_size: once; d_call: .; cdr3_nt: TGTGCCAGCAGCCCCAGGCGGGGGAGGGATCAGCCCCAGCATTTT; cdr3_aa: CASSPRRGRDQPQHF
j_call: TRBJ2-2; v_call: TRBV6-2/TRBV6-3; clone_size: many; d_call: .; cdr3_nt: TGTGCCAGCAGAACCGTGGGCCCTGGTGGGCTGTTTTTT; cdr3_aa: CASRTVGPGGLFF
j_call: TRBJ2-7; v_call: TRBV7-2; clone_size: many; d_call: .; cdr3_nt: TGTGCCAGCAGCTTAGAACGCCAGAGTGGCGAGCAGTACTTC; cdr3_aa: CASSLERQSGEQYF
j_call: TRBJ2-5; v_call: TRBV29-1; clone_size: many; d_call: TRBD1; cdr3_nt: TGCAGCATAGACAGGGCTGAGACCCAGTACTTC; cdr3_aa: CSIDRAETQYF
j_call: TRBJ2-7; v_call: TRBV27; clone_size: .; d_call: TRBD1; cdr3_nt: TGTGCCAGCAGTTTACGGGACAGAAAATTCTACGAGCAGTACTTC; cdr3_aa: CASSLRDRKFYEQYF
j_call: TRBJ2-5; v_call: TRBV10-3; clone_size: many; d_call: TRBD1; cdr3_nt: TGTGCCATCGGGGAAAGGCCAGGGGGCATCCAAGAGACCCAGTACTTC; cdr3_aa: CAIGERPGGIQETQYF
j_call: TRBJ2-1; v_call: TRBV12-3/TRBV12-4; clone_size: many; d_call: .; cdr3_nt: TGTGCCAGCAACCAGGGAGGCGATGAGCAGTTCTTC; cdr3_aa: CASNQGGDEQFF